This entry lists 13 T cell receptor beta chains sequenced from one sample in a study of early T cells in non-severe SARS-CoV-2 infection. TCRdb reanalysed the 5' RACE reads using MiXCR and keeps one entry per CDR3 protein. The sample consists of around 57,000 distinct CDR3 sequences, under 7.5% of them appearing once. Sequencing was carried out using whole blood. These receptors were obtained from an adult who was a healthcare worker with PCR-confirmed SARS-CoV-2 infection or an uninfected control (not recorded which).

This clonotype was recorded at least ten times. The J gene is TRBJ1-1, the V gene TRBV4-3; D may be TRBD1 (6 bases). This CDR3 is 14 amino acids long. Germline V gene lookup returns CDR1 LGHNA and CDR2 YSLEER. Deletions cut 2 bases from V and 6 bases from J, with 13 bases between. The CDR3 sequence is CASSQLQGTAEAFF. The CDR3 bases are TGCGCCAGCAGCCAACTACAGGGTACGGCTGAAGCTTTCTTT.

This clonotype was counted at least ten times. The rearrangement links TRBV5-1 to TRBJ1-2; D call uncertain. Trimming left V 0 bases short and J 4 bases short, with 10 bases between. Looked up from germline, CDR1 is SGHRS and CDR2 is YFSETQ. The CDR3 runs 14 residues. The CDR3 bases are TGCGCCAGCAGCTTGGGCACAGCATCCTATGGCTACACCTTC. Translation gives CASSLGTASYGYTF. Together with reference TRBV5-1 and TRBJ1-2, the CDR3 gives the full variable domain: KAGVTQTPRYLIKTRGQQVTLSCSPISGHRSVSWYQQTPGQGLQFLFEYFSETQRNKGNFPGRFSGRQFSNSRSEMNVSTLELGDSALYLCASSLGTASYGYTFGSGTRLTVV.

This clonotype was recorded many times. The CDR3 sequence is CASAISGTGFTYEQYF. As DNA, the CDR3 is TGTGCCAGCGCTATTTCCGGGACAGGGTTTACCTACGAGCAGTACTTC. The chain is built from TRBV6-6 and TRBJ2-7; 9 bases agree with TRBD1. CDR3 length equals 16 residues. V shed 8 bases, J shed 2 bases, and the junction held 13 bases outside the gene matches. Germline V gene sequence: CDR1 MNHNY, CDR2 SVGAGI (reference sequence).

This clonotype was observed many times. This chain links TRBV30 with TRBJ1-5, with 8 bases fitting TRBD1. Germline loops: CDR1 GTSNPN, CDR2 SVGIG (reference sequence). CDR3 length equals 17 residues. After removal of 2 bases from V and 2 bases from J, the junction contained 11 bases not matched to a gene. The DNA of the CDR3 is TGTGCCTGGAGTTTCGCTAGAGGGACAGGAGGCAATCAGCCCCAGCATTTT. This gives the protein CAWSFARGTGGNQPQHF.

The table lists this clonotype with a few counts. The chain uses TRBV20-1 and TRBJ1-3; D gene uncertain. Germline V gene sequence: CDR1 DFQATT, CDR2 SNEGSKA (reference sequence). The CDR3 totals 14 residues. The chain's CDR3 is CSARRSFSGNTIYF. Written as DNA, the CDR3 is TGCAGCGCAAGACGCTCTTTCTCTGGAAACACCATATATTTT.

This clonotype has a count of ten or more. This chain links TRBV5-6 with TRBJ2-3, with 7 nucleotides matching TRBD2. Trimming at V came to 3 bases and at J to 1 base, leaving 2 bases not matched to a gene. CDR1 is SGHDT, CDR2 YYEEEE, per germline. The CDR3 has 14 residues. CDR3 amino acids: CASSYGLGTDTQYF. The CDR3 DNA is TGTGCCAGCAGCTACGGACTAGGCACAGATACGCAGTATTTT.

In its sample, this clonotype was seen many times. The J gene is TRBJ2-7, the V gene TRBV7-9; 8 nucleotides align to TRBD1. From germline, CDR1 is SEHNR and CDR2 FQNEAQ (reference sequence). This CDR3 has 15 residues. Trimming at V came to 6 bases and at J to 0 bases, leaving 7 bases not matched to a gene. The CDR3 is CASRPRTGSSYEQYF. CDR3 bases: TGTGCCAGCAGACCTAGGACAGGGTCCTCCTACGAGCAGTACTTC.

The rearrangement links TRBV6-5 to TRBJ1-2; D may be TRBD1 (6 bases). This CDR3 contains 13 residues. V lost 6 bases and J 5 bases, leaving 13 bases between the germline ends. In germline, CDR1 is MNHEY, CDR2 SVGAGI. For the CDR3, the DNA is TGTGCCAGCAGCCCTGCCACAGGGTATGGCTACACCTTC. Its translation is CASSPATGYGYTF.

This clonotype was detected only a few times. CDR3 amino acids: CASSFDSGGSYEQYF. The CDR3 DNA reads TGTGCCAGCAGCTTTGATAGCGGGGGCTCCTACGAGCAGTACTTC. This rearrangement joins TRBV7-2 to TRBJ2-7; 9 nucleotides match TRBD2. There are 15 residues in the CDR3. Germline lookup yields CDR1 SGHTA and CDR2 FQGNSA. Trimming removed 3 bases from V and 0 bases from J; junction bases left unmatched: 3.

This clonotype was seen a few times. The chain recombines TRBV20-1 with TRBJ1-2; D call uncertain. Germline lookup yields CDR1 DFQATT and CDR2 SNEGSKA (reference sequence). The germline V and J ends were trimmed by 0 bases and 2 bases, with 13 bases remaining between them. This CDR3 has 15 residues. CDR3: CSARDSGSLNYGYTF. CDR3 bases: TGCAGTGCTAGAGATTCTGGTTCCTTGAACTATGGCTACACCTTC.

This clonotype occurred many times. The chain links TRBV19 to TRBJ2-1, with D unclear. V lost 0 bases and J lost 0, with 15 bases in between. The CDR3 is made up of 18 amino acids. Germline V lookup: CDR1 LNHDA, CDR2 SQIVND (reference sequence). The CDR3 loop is CASSIDRATVSSYNEQFF. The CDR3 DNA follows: TGTGCCAGTAGTATAGATAGGGCAACCGTAAGCTCCTACAATGAGCAGTTCTTC.

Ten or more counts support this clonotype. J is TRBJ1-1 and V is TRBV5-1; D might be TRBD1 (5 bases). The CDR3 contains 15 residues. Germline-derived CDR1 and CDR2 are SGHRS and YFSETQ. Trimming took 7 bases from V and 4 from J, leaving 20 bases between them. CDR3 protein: CASLLFPGLSTEAFF. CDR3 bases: TGCGCCAGCCTGCTATTCCCAGGGCTGAGCACTGAAGCTTTCTTT.

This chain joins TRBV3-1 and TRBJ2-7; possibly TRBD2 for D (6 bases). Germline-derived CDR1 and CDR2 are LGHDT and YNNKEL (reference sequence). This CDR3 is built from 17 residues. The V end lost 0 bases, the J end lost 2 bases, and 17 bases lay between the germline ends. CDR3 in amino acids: CASSQDTLTSFPYEQYF. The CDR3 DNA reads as TGTGCCAGCAGCCAAGATACCCTAACTAGCTTCCCCTACGAGCAGTACTTC.